This TCR beta chain emerged from a study of CD8 T cells in ankylosing spondylitis. TCRdb independently ran MiXCR on the 5' RACE reads; one entry per CDR3 protein. The sample has 350,000 to 450,000 distinct CDR3 sequences, more than 20% seen once; the top ten hold 10% to 15%. General study points: Characteristic of ankylosing spondylitis blood, it appeared, was a TCR beta motif comprising fewer than 10 highly homologous variants. Certain motif variants had earlier been reported in reactive arthritis synovial fluid and blood. Disease-linked clones had a CD8+ phenotype and relatively low frequency in peripheral blood.

This clonotype was counted many times. The antigen remains unidentified. This CDR3 is 13 amino acids long. Trimming removed 5 bases from V and 1 base from J, with 8 bases in between. Germline loops: CDR1 SGHAT, CDR2 FQNNGV. This chain joins TRBV11-2 and TRBJ2-5; D gene uncertain. The clonotype comes from a male donor with ankylosing spondylitis or in good health (not recorded which). The sequenced material came from blood, either unsorted or a sorted T cell fraction (not recorded which). CDR3 residues: CASSPRSQETQYF. In DNA, the CDR3 is TGTGCCAGCAGCCCCCGGTCCCAAGAGACCCAGTACTTC.